The 10 T cell receptor beta chains listed next were all sequenced from one sample in a study of T-cell reconstitution after alpha-beta-depleted transplantation in children. It was with unique molecular identifiers that the TCRbeta library was prepared. TCRdb reprocessed the PCR reads via MiXCR and lists one record per CDR3 protein. Here the sample spans 300,000 or so distinct CDR3 sequences, 20% to 30% being singletons. Sequencing used PBMCs, mostly from graft donor cells, obtained 180 days after TCRalphabeta/CD19-depleted stem cell transplant. The receptors shown here come from a male patient younger than 18 who had a stem cell transplant for acute lymphoblastic leukemia, so the T cells may come from the graft donor.

This chain joins TRBV5-1 and TRBJ2-3; 7 bases map to TRBD2. The CDR3 is made up of 15 amino acids. Trimming took 0 bases from V and 4 from J; bases not matched to a gene: 5. Germline V gives CDR1 SGHRS, CDR2 YFSETQ. CDR3 nucleotides: TGCGCCAGCAGCTTGGAGTCAGGGAGGGCAGATACGCAGTATTTT. Encoded protein: CASSLESGRADTQYF.

This clonotype was seen repeatedly, ten times or more. The chain couples TRBV3-1 to TRBJ2-3, with a weak D call TRBD2 (5 bases). CDR1 is LGHDT, CDR2 YNNKEL, per germline (reference sequence). The CDR3 is made up of 17 amino acids. V was pared by 2 bases and J by 3 bases, with 18 bases between. In DNA, the CDR3 is TGTGCCAGCAGCCAACTAAATTGGACGGGGTGGACAGATACGCAGTATTTT. The encoded protein is CASSQLNWTGWTDTQYF.

This chain links TRBV24-1 with TRBJ2-1; D not certain. V was cut by 3 bases and J by 0 bases, with 8 bases left in between. Germline V gene lookup returns CDR1 KGHDR and CDR2 SFDVKD. CDR3 length: 15 residues. CDR3 sequence: CATSDVGSSYNEQFF. CDR3 nucleotide sequence: TGTGCCACCAGTGATGTGGGCAGCTCCTACAATGAGCAGTTCTTC.

This clonotype was counted a few times. The chain links TRBV5-6 to TRBJ1-2; 9 positions match TRBD1. V dropped 3 bases and J dropped 6; count of bases not matched to a gene: 6. This CDR3 comprises 14 residues. The germline gives CDR1 SGHDT, CDR2 YYEEEE. CDR3 amino acids: CASSSTGGRDGYTF. The CDR3 nucleotides read TGTGCCAGCAGCTCGACAGGGGGGCGAGATGGCTACACCTTC.

This clonotype was seen only a few times. Here the CDR3 DNA reads TGTGCCATCAGTAACAGGGGGTGGGAGCAGTACTTC. Translation gives CAISNRGWEQYF. The rearrangement joins TRBV10-3 to TRBJ2-7; 8 bases are a match to TRBD1. V lost 5 bases, J lost 7 bases, and 4 bases stayed unmatched. This CDR3 comprises 12 residues. Germline CDR1 ENHRY, CDR2 SYGVKD.

This clonotype was recorded a few times. V usage is TRBV15 and J usage is TRBJ2-7; maybe TRBD1 (5 bases). The CDR3 spans 12 residues. The V gene lost 6 bases and the J gene lost 2 bases, with 8 bases spanning the gap. In germline, CDR1 is LNHNV, CDR2 YYDKDF (reference sequence). The CDR3 region is CATSRGPYEQYF. In DNA form, the CDR3 reads TGTGCCACCAGTAGGGGCCCCTACGAGCAGTACTTC.

This clonotype showed up just a few times. The genes are TRBV7-9 and TRBJ2-5; tentative D call: TRBD2 (5 bases). CDR1 and CDR2 from the germline V gene are SEHNR and FQNEAQ (reference sequence). The CDR3 is made up of 14 amino acids. Between the trimmed V and J ends, which lost 5 bases and 5 bases, there was a span of 15 bases. CDR3 region: CASSPTGSGETQYF. The CDR3 DNA sequence: TGTGCCAGCAGCCCTACGGGGTCGGGGGAGACCCAGTACTTC.

This clonotype was counted a few times. The CDR3 DNA reads TGCGCCAGCAGCCTATGGCACCGGGACACTGAAGCTTTCTTT. Translation: CASSLWHRDTEAFF. This chain connects TRBV4-1 to TRBJ1-1; no definite D call. From germline, CDR1 is MGHRA and CDR2 YSYEKL. This CDR3 is 14 amino acids long. Trimming left V 4 bases short and J 3 bases short, with 12 bases between.

This clonotype was counted only a few times. The rearrangement joins TRBV4-1 to TRBJ2-7; either TRBD1 or TRBD2 may fit D (5 bases each). Germline V CDR1 and CDR2: MGHRA, YSYEKL. Trimming pared 1 base from V and 3 bases from J, leaving 10 bases between. The CDR3 consists of 14 residues. DNA of the CDR3: TGCGCCAGCAGCCAAGTTGGGGACGGCTACGAGCAGTACTTC. Its protein is CASSQVGDGYEQYF.

This chain connects TRBV28 to TRBJ2-3, with D maybe TRBD2 (6 bases). This CDR3 is built from 20 residues. Trimming left V 1 base short and J 0 bases short, with 23 bases between. The V gene's germline CDR1 is MDHEN and CDR2 SYDVKM. Here the CDR3 reads CASSLFLRGYGRISTDTQYF. Written as DNA, the CDR3 is TGTGCCAGCAGTTTATTTCTTCGGGGATATGGGAGGATAAGCACAGATACGCAGTATTTT.